The TCR beta chain described here comes from a study of blood T cells in healthy people across ages. Study-level results: Total diversity from one million sequenced T cells was likely underestimated.

Trimming took 2 bases from V and 3 from J, leaving 11 bases between them. The germline V gene encodes CDR1 MNHEY and CDR2 SVGAGI. This CDR3 contains 16 residues. Alongside a J-beta primer mix, a sample-barcoded 5' primer served in a second PCR lasting about 7 to 11 cycles. TCRdb fed the 5' RACE reads into MiXCR, producing one record per CDR3 protein. The table includes 850,000 to 950,000 distinct CDR3 sequences, roughly 26% detected once. This clonotype was picked up a small number of times. Its specificity is not known. This TCR derives from a woman aged 80 or older in good health. Input material: blood. The chain uses TRBV6-5 and TRBJ1-6, with a weak D call TRBD1 (6 bases). The CDR3 reads CASSYGGSLYNSPLHF. The CDR3 nucleotides read TGTGCCAGCAGTTACGGGGGCTCCCTCTATAATTCACCCCTCCACTTT.